This T cell receptor beta chain was observed in a study of Ad26.COV2.S vaccination and SARS-CoV-2 variants. Study-wide results and caveats: Comparable non-spike TCR breadth was observed in vaccine and placebo recipients.

Germline CDR1 reads SGHVS; CDR2 reads FNYEAQ. The ends lost 5 bases at V and 2 bases at J; junction bases unmatched: 8. This CDR3 has 16 amino acids. As regards this clone: Its specificity is not known.

Treatment: around 19 received Ad26.COV2.S at low or high dose, single or two shots; about 5 received placebo; per-sample allocation not given. Sampling happened 63 days after the first vaccine or placebo injection. The method was immunoSEQ multiplex PCR; TCRdb's version includes in-frame clones alone and lacks a portion of them. The sample holds roughly 460,000 clones, roughly 87% seen once. This sample comprised peripheral blood, obtained in a trial of Ad26.COV2.S vaccine versus placebo. This TCR derives from a person aged 18 to 59 who received the Ad26.COV2.S COVID-19 vaccine or a placebo. V gene TRBV7-6 combines with J gene TRBJ1-4; 7 positions agree with TRBD1. The CDR3 coding sequence is TGTGCCAGCAGCCGAACAGGGGAGAGCACTAATGAAAAACTGTTTTTT. Translated, it gives CASSRTGESTNEKLFF.